The TCR beta chain under discussion was sequenced for a study of blood T cells in healthy people across ages. A word on this clonotype: Its antigen is unknown.

Through a sample-barcoded 5' primer and a J-beta primer mix, a second PCR was run for about 6 to 11 cycles. TCRdb independently ran MiXCR on the 5' RACE reads; one entry per CDR3 protein. There are about 810,000 distinct CDR3 sequences in the sample; under 40% occur only once, and 10% to 15% lies in the top ten. Regarding the study as a whole: Higher diversity and more naive CD4+ cells were features of long-lived donors, compared to aged donors.

This CDR3 comprises 15 residues. The germline V gene encodes CDR1 SGHNT and CDR2 YYREEE (reference sequence). Trimming removed 6 bases from V and 5 bases from J, with 18 bases in between. This receptor was obtained from a man aged 18 to 35 in good health. The sequenced sample consisted of blood. The chain joins TRBV5-4 to TRBJ2-1; D gene uncertain. The CDR3 DNA is TGTGCCAGCACCTCCCAAAAAGACCCAAACAATGAGCAGTTCTTC. Its translation is CASTSQKDPNNEQFF.